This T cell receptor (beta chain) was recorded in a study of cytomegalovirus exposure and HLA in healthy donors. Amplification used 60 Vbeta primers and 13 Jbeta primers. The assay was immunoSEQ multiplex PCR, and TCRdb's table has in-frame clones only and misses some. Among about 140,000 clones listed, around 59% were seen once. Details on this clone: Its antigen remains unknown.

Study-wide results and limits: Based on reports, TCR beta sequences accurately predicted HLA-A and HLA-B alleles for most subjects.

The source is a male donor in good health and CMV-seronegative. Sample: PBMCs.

CDR3 sequence (DNA): TGTGCCAGCACCACGCCCCCCCCCAGGGTGGCTTTCTTT. This translates into CASTTPPPRVAFF. The chain has TRBV2 and TRBJ1-1, with a possible D match to TRBD1 (5 bases). CDR3 length: 13 residues. Germline CDR1 and CDR2: SNHLY and FYNNEI. V was pared by 7 bases and J by 11 bases, with 20 bases between.